The rows below give T cell receptor beta chains drawn from one sample of a study of blood T cells in healthy people across ages. TCRdb reprocessed the 5' RACE reads with MiXCR, giving one entry per CDR3 protein. The sample gives under 2,000,000 distinct CDR3 sequences, around half of which show up once; approximately 2.1% is in the top ten. The sample was blood. All receptors come from a middle-aged woman in good health. Each CDR3 is given with its conserved first and last residue. Fields, in order: J gene, V gene, D gene, clone size, CDR3 length, CDR3 DNA, CDR3 protein. The D gene is left open where the match is weak. A row's size may be missing; if present it is once, few, many or a size class.

>TRBJ2-7|TRBV3-1|NA|NA|17
TGTGCCAGCAGCCAGGAACTACAGGAACTAGACCCCTACGAGCAGTACTTC
CASSQELQELDPYEQYF
>TRBJ2-1|TRBV4-3|NA|NA|14
TGCGCCAGCAGCCAAGGACTAACGGACAATGAGCAGTTCTTC
CASSQGLTDNEQFF
>TRBJ2-7|TRBV28|TRBD2|NA|13
TGTGCCTTAGGAGCGGGGAGCATCTACGAGCAGTACTTC
CALGAGSIYEQYF
>TRBJ1-3|TRBV7-9|NA|few|15
TGTGCCGGCTCTTTGGCTGGTTCCGGAGGAAACACCATATATTTT
CAGSLAGSGGNTIYF
>TRBJ2-3|TRBV11-1|NA|NA|18
TGTGCCAGCAGCTCACCTCAGAGGGGCCTCACGATCACAGATACGCAGTATTTT
CASSSPQRGLTITDTQYF
>TRBJ2-7|TRBV12-3/TRBV12-4|NA|NA|14
TGTGCCAGCAGTTTATATACCCTGTCCTACGAGCAGTACTTC
CASSLYTLSYEQYF
>TRBJ1-1|TRBV29-1|NA|NA|15
TGCAGCGTGCACGAGAGCCCCCAGGCCCCCCCTGAAGCTTTCTTT
CSVHESPQAPPEAFF
>TRBJ2-5|TRBV20-1|NA|few|12
TGCAGTGCTGCGGACTACCAAGAGACCCAGTACTTC
CSAADYQETQYF
>TRBJ2-5|TRBV28|NA|NA|16
TGTGCCAGCAGTGAACTTGGGGCTTTGAGGCAAGAGACCCAGTACTTC
CASSELGALRQETQYF
>TRBJ2-5|TRBV6-2/TRBV6-3|NA|few|13
TGTGCCAGCAGAGGACGAACCCAAGAGACCCAGTACTTC
CASRGRTQETQYF
>TRBJ2-5|TRBV10-3|TRBD2|NA|15
TGTGCCATCAGGGAAGGACGAGCGGGGGAAGAGACCCAGTACTTC
CAIREGRAGEETQYF
>TRBJ2-4|TRBV20-1|TRBD1|NA|18
TGCAGTGCTGTCGGGACAGGGCGAACTACAGGGGCCAAAAACATTCAGTACTTC
CSAVGTGRTTGAKNIQYF
>TRBJ1-1|TRBV7-9|NA|NA|15
TGTGCCAGCAGCCCCCCCGACAGTCCGAACACTGAAGCTTTCTTT
CASSPPDSPNTEAFF
>TRBJ2-6|TRBV24-1|NA|many|12
TGTGCCACCAGGTCTGGGGCCAACGTCCTGACTTTC
CATRSGANVLTF
>TRBJ2-1|TRBV7-2|NA|NA|15
TGTGCCAGCAGCGACGGGCCGGGACCTTACAATGAGCAGTTCTTC
CASSDGPGPYNEQFF
>TRBJ1-4|TRBV7-9|NA|few|15
TGTGCCAGCAGCTTCGAAGCCACACCGGGTGAAAAACTGTTTTTT
CASSFEATPGEKLFF
>TRBJ2-5|TRBV28|TRBD1|few|13
TGTGCCAGCAGGCTCAGGGGGCTTGAGACCCAGTACTTC
CASRLRGLETQYF
>TRBJ2-5|TRBV15|NA|NA|14
TGTGCCACCAGCAGAGATGATGGTAGGGGGACCCAGTACTTC
CATSRDDGRGTQYF
>TRBJ1-6|TRBV25-1|TRBD1|NA|13
TGTGCCAGCGGCCGGGACAGGGACTCACCCCTCCACTTT
CASGRDRDSPLHF
>TRBJ2-1|TRBV20-1|TRBD2|NA|17
TGCAGTGCTAGAGCCTATCTAGCGGGGGGCGGAAAAGGTGGGCAGTTCTTC
CSARAYLAGGGKGGQFF
>TRBJ2-7|TRBV20-1|TRBD2|NA|17
TGCAGTGCTTCTAATCTCGGGGGGATCAGCTCCTACAATGAGCAGTACTTC
CSASNLGGISSYNEQYF
>TRBJ1-2|TRBV7-9|NA|NA|16
TGTGCCAGCAGCTTAGGGAGGGGACAAGGAGAGCATGGCTACACCTTC
CASSLGRGQGEHGYTF
>TRBJ2-1|TRBV10-2|TRBD1|few|15
TGCGCCAGCTCAGCCGGGACAGGGGTCTACAATGAGCAGTTCTTC
CASSAGTGVYNEQFF
>TRBJ2-4|TRBV4-3|NA|NA|15
TGCGCCAGCAGCCAATCCCTAAGCGGCGGAAACATTCAGTACTTC
CASSQSLSGGNIQYF
>TRBJ2-1|TRBV4-3|NA|once|12
TGCGCCAGCCGGAGGGGGGCGAATGAGCAGTTCTTC
CASRRGANEQFF
>TRBJ1-5|TRBV12-3/TRBV12-4|NA|NA|15
TGTGCCAGCAGTAGGGGACCCGCTCCCAATCAGCCCCAGCATTTT
CASSRGPAPNQPQHF
>TRBJ1-5|TRBV13|TRBD1|NA|15
TGTGCCAGCAGCGCGGGACAGGGTAGCAATCAGCCCCAGCATTTT
CASSAGQGSNQPQHF
>TRBJ1-2|TRBV29-1|TRBD1|NA|13
TGCAGCGTTGACGGGACAGGAGACTATGGCTACACCTTC
CSVDGTGDYGYTF
>TRBJ1-6|TRBV28|NA|NA|16
TGTGCCAGCAGTTTCAACGGTGGCCCTTATAATTCACCCCTCCACTTT
CASSFNGGPYNSPLHF
>TRBJ2-5|TRBV20-1|NA|once|15
TGCAGTGCTAGAGGGTGGGTCTTCAACGGCAATGAGCAGTACTTC
CSARGWVFNGNEQYF
>TRBJ2-7|TRBV29-1|NA|few|14
TGCAGCGTTGGATGGGGGGCAGGGTATAACGAGCAGTACTTC
CSVGWGAGYNEQYF
>TRBJ2-7|TRBV5-1|NA|NA|15
TGCGCCAGCAGCTTGGGCGAGACTAGCTCCTACGAGCAGTACTTC
CASSLGETSSYEQYF
>TRBJ2-7|TRBV28|TRBD2|NA|14
TGTGCCAGCAGTTTACAGGGAGGGTTCAACGAGCAGTACTTC
CASSLQGGFNEQYF
>TRBJ2-7|TRBV10-3|NA|few|14
TGTGCCATCAGTGAGTCGGGCGGAACCTACGAGCAGTACTTC
CAISESGGTYEQYF
>TRBJ2-3|TRBV7-7|NA|NA|15
TGTGCTAGCAGCTTAGAGACAGATGGCACAGATACGCAGTATTTT
CASSLETDGTDTQYF
>TRBJ2-2|TRBV28|NA|NA|15
TGTGCCAGCAGCTCTCGGGACTCCTTGGCCGGGGAGCTGTTTTTT
CASSSRDSLAGELFF
>TRBJ2-7|TRBV20-1|TRBD1|NA|16
TGCAGTGCTAGATTAACACCGGGACAGGGGTCCCACGAGCAGTACTTC
CSARLTPGQGSHEQYF
>TRBJ2-7|TRBV20-1|TRBD2|NA|14
TGCAGTGCTGCCACTAGCGGGGGAACCTACGAGCAGTACTTC
CSAATSGGTYEQYF
>TRBJ1-2|TRBV12-3/TRBV12-4|TRBD1|NA|15
TGTGCCAGCAGTTCCGCAGGGGGCGGGAACTATGGCTACACCTTC
CASSSAGGGNYGYTF
>TRBJ2-3|TRBV7-7|NA|NA|16
TGTGCTAGCAGCTTATACTTTGGGACCGACACAGATACGCAGTATTTT
CASSLYFGTDTDTQYF
>TRBJ2-4|TRBV6-2/TRBV6-3|TRBD2|NA|20
TGTGCCAGCAGCAGACGACCCGGGACTAGCGGGGGAGGGGCCAAAAACATTCAGTACTTC
CASSRRPGTSGGGAKNIQYF
>TRBJ2-3|TRBV6-2/TRBV6-3|NA|few|16
TGTGCCAGCAGTACGCCGGGCAGCCCCGACGCAGATACGCAGTATTTT
CASSTPGSPDADTQYF
>TRBJ2-2|TRBV7-2|TRBD2|NA|14
TGTGCCAGCAGCCCTGGACTAGCCGCTGGGGAGCTGTTTTTT
CASSPGLAAGELFF
>TRBJ1-4|TRBV5-1|NA|NA|14
TGCGCCAGCAGCCCTTTATCGACTAATGAAAAACTGTTTTTT
CASSPLSTNEKLFF
>TRBJ2-2|TRBV3-1|NA|few|12
TGTGCCAGCAGCCCTCCGGGCGGGGAGCTGTTTTTT
CASSPPGGELFF
>TRBJ1-2|TRBV29-1|NA|NA|14
TGCAGCGTTAGCCCCCTACAGGGATCCTATGGCTACACCTTC
CSVSPLQGSYGYTF
>TRBJ1-2|TRBV11-2|TRBD1|NA|15
TGTGCCAGCAGCTTAGGGGGGACAGGGGGTCGCGGCTACACCTTC
CASSLGGTGGRGYTF
>TRBJ2-7|TRBV5-1|TRBD1|NA|16
TGCGCCAGCAGCCAGAACCGGGACAGGGGAGAATGGGAGCAGTACTTC
CASSQNRDRGEWEQYF